This T cell receptor beta chain stems from a study of blood T cell repertoires in COVID-19. In the study overall: Both acute and convalescent COVID-19 samples were obtained from the United States, Italy and Spain. The analysed material was cDNA or gDNA that came from T cells, B-cell-depleted T cells, or PBMCs.

As processed by the authors: Amplified reference gene primers provided the basis for estimating nucleated cell counts. Libraries were prepared by immunoSEQ multiplex PCR; TCRdb keeps only in-frame clonotypes and omits some of them. V and J calls and clone size are copied from that table; D and trimming were computed from the DNA. The repertoire holds around 100,000 clones, with roughly 89% as singletons. The sequence was collected from a man aged 65 to 85 with active or convalescent COVID-19. Sequencing was carried out using peripheral blood.

The CDR3 nucleotides are TGCGCCAGCAGCTCCACGGACAGGGGGCGCGGTAGGGACACTGGAAACACCATATATTTT. The encoded protein is CASSSTDRGRGRDTGNTIYF. The chain links TRBV5-1 to TRBJ1-3, with 11 bases lining up with TRBD1. Germline V gene sequence: CDR1 SGHRS, CDR2 YFSETQ. The CDR3 consists of 20 residues. The trim removed 3 bases at V and 2 bases at J, leaving 16 bases unmatched.